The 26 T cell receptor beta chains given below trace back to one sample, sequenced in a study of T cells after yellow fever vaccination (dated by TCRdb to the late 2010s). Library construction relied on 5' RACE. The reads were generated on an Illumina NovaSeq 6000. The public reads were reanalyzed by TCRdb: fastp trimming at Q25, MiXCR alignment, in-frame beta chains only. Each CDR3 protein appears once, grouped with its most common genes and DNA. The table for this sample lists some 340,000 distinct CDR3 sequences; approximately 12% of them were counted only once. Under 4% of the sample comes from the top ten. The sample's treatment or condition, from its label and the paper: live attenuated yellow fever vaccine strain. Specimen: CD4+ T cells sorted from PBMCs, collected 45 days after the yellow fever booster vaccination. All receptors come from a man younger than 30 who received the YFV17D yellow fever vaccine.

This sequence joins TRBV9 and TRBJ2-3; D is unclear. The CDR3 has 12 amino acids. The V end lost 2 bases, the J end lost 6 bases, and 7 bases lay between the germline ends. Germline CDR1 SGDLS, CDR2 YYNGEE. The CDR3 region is CASSVRWDTQYF. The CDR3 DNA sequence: TGTGCCAGCAGCGTCCGGTGGGATACGCAGTATTTT.

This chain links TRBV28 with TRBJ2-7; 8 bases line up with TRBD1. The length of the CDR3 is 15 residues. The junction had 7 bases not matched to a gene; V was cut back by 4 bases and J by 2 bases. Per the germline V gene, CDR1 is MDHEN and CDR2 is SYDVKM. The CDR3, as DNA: TGTGCCAGCAGTTCCGGACAGGGTGGCCCCTACGAGCAGTACGTC. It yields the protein CASSSGQGGPYEQYV.

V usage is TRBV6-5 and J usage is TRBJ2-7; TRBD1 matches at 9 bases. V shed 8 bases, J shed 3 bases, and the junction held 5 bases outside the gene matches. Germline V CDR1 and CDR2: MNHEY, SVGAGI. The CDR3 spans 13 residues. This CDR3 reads CASGDRGGYEQYF. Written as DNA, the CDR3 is TGTGCCAGCGGTGACAGGGGGGGCTACGAGCAGTACTTC.

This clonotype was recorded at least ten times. CDR3 in amino acids: CASRGSGTSKETQYF. The CDR3 DNA reads TGTGCCAGCAGGGGCTCCGGGACGTCAAAAGAGACCCAGTACTTC. The chain joins TRBV2 to TRBJ2-5; D may be TRBD1 or TRBD2 (5 bases each). The CDR3 is 15 residues long. The V end was cut by 6 bases, the J end by 3 bases, with 17 bases between. Germline V gene sequence: CDR1 SNHLY, CDR2 FYNNEI.

CDR3 sequence: CASSFSTDRSNYGYTF. Written as DNA, the CDR3 is TGTGCCAGCAGCTTTTCCACGGACCGAAGCAACTATGGCTACACCTTC. The rearrangement links TRBV11-2 to TRBJ1-2; D call uncertain. The germline V gene has CDR1 SGHAT and CDR2 FQNNGV. V lost 3 bases to trimming and J lost 2 bases, with 16 bases between them. The CDR3 has 16 residues.

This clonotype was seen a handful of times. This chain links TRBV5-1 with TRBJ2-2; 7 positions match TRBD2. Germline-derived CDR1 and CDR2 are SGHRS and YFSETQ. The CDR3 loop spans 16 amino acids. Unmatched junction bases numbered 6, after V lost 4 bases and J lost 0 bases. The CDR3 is CASSENRGANTGELFF. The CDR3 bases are TGCGCCAGCAGCGAGAACCGGGGGGCGAACACCGGGGAGCTGTTTTTT.

In nucleotides, the CDR3 is TGCAGTGCTAGAGATTACTATGGCTACACCTTC. As protein: CSARDYYGYTF. This chain uses TRBV20-1 with TRBJ1-2; D is uncertain. Germline CDR1 and CDR2: DFQATT and SNEGSKA (reference sequence). The CDR3 loop spans 11 amino acids. V lost 0 bases and J lost 3, with 2 bases in between.

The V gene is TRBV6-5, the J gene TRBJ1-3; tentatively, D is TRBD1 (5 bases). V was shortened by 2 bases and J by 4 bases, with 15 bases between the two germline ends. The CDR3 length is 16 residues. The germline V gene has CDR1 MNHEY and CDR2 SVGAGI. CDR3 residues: CASSYQGFSRGNTIYF. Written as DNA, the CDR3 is TGTGCCAGCAGTTACCAGGGCTTTTCGCGCGGAAACACCATATATTTT.

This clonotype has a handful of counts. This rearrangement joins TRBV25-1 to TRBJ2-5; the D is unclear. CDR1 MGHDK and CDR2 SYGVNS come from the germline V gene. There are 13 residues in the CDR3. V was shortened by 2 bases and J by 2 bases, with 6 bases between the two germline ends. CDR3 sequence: CASSERGQETQYF. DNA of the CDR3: TGTGCCAGCAGTGAAAGAGGACAAGAGACCCAGTACTTC.

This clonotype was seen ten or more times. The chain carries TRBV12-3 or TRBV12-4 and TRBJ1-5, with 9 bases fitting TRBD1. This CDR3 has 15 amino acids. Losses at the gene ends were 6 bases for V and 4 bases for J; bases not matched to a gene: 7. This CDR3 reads CASRAQGAPNQPQHF. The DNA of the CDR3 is TGTGCCAGCAGAGCACAGGGGGCGCCGAATCAGCCCCAGCATTTT.

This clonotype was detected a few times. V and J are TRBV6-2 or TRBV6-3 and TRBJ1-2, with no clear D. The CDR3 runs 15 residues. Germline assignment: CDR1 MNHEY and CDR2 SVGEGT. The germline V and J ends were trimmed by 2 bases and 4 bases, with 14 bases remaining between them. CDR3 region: CASSYPPKYFYGYTF. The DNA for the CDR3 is TGTGCCAGCAGTTACCCCCCAAAGTACTTCTATGGCTACACCTTC.

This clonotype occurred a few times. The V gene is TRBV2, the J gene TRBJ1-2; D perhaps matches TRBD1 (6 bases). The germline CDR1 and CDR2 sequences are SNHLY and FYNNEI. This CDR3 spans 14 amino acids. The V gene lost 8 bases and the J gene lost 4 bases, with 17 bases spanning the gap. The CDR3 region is CASVTGTPAYGYTF. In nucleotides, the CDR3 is TGTGCCAGCGTTACCGGGACACCCGCCTATGGCTACACCTTC.

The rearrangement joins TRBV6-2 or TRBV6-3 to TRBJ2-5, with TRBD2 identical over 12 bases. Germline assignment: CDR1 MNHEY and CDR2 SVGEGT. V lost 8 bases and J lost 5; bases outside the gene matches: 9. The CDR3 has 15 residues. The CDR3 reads CASGLLAGGEETQYF. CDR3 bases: TGTGCCAGCGGCCTACTAGCGGGGGGCGAGGAGACCCAGTACTTC.

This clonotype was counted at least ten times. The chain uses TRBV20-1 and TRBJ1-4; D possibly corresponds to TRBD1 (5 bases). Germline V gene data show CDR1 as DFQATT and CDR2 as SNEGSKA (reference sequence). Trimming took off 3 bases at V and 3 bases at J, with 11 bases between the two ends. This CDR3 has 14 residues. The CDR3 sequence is CSASEGQSNEKLFF. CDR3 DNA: TGCAGTGCTAGCGAGGGGCAGTCTAATGAAAAACTGTTTTTT.

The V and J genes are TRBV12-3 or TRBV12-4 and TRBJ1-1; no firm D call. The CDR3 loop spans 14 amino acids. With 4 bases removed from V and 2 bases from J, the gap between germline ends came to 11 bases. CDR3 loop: CASSSRTVNTEAFF. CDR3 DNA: TGTGCCAGCAGTTCACGGACGGTAAACACTGAAGCTTTCTTT.

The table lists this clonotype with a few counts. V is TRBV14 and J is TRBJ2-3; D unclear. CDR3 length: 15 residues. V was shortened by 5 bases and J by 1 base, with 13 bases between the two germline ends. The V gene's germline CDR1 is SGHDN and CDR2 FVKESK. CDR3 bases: TGTGCCAGCAGCTTCGGACGATGGGGCACAGATACGCAGTATTTT. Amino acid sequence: CASSFGRWGTDTQYF.

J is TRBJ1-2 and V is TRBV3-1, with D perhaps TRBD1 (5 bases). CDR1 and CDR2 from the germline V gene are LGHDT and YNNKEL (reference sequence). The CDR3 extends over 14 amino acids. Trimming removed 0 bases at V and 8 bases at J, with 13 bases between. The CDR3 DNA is TGTGCCAGCAGCCAAGATCGCGGGGGAAACGGCTACACCTTC. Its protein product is CASSQDRGGNGYTF.

As DNA, the CDR3 is TGTGCCAGCAGCCAAGGGACAGGGGCTGGAAACACCATATATTTT. Amino acids: CASSQGTGAGNTIYF. This chain links TRBV3-1 with TRBJ1-3, with 9 bases lining up with TRBD1. Looked up from germline, CDR1 is LGHDT and CDR2 is YNNKEL (reference sequence). The length of the CDR3 is 15 residues. Unmatched junction bases numbered 0, after V lost 1 base and J lost 2 bases.

The CDR3 bases are TGTGCCAGCAGCTGGAACAGGGGAACTGAAGCTTTCTTT. It yields the protein CASSWNRGTEAFF. The chain recombines TRBV11-2 with TRBJ1-1, with 7 bases matching TRBD1. CDR1 and CDR2 (germline): SGHAT, FQNNGV. V gave up 4 bases and J gave up 5 bases; unmatched junction bases: 4. The CDR3 covers 13 residues. Filled out from reference TRBV11-2 and TRBJ1-1, the complete variable domain reads EAGVAQSPRYKIIEKRQSVAFWCNPISGHATLYWYQQILGQGPKLLIQFQNNGVVDDSQLPKDRFSAERLKGVDSTLKIQPAKLEDSAVYLCASSWNRGTEAFFGQGTRLTVV.

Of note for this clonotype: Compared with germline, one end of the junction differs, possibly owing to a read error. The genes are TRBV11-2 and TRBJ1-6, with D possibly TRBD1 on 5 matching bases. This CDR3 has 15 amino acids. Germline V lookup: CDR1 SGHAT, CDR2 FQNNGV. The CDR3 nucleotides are TGTGCCAGCACCTTAAGTGGTAGGGACCGATCTCATCTCCACTTT. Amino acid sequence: CASTLSGRDRSHLHF.

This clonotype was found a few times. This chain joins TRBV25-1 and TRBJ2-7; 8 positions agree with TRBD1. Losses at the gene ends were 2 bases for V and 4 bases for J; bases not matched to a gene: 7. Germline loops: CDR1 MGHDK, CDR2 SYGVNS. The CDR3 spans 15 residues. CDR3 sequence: CASSEVGDRGYEQYF. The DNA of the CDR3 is TGTGCCAGCAGTGAAGTAGGAGACAGGGGTTACGAGCAGTACTTC.

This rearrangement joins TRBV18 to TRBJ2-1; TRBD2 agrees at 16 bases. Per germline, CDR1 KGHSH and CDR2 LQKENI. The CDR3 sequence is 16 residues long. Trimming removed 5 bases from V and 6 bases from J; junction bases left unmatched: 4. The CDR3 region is CASSAGTSGGANEQFF. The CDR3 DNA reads TGTGCCAGCTCAGCCGGGACTAGCGGGGGGGCCAATGAGCAGTTCTTC.

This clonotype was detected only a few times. The CDR3 nucleotides read TGCAGTGCTAGACATGGACAGGGAGGGGAAAAACTGTTTTTT. As protein: CSARHGQGGEKLFF. This sequence joins TRBV20-1 and TRBJ1-4, with 8 bases matching TRBD1. The CDR3 loop spans 14 amino acids. Unmatched junction bases numbered 7, after V lost 2 bases and J lost 8 bases. Germline V lookup: CDR1 DFQATT, CDR2 SNEGSKA (reference sequence).

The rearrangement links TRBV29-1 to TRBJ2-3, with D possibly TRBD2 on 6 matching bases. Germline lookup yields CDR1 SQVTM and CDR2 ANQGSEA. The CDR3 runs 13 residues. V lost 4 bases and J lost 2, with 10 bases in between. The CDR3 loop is CSVVGLPTDTQYF. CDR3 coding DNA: TGCAGCGTTGTGGGACTCCCCACAGATACGCAGTATTTT.

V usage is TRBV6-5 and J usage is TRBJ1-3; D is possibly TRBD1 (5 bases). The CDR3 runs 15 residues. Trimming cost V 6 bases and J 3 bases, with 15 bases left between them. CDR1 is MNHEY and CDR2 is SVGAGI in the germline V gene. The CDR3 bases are TGTGCCAGCAGCACACACGGGACTGTTGGAAACACCATATATTTT. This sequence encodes CASSTHGTVGNTIYF.

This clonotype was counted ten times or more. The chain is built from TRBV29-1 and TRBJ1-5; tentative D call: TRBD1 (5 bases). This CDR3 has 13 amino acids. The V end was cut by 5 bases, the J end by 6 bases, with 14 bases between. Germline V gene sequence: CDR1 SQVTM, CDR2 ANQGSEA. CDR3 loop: CSVQGGVGQPQHF. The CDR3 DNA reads TGCAGCGTTCAGGGAGGGGTTGGTCAGCCCCAGCATTTT.